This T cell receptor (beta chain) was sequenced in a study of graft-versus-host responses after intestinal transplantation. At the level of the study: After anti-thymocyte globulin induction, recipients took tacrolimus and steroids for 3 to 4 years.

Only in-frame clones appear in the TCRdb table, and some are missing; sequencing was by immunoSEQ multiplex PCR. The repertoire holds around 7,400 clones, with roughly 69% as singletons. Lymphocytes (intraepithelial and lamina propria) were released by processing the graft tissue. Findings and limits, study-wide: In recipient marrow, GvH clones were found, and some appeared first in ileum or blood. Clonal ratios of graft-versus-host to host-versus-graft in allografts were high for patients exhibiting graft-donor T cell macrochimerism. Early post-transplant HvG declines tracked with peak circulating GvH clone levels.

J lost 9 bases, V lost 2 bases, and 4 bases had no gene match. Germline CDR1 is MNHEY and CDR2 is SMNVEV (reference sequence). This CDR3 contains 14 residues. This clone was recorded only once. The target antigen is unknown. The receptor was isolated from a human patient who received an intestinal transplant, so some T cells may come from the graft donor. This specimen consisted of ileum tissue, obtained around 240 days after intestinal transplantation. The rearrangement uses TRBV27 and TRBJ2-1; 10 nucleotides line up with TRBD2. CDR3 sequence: CASSLKASGGEQFF. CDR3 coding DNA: TGTGCCAGCAGTTTAAAGGCTAGCGGGGGTGAGCAGTTCTTC.